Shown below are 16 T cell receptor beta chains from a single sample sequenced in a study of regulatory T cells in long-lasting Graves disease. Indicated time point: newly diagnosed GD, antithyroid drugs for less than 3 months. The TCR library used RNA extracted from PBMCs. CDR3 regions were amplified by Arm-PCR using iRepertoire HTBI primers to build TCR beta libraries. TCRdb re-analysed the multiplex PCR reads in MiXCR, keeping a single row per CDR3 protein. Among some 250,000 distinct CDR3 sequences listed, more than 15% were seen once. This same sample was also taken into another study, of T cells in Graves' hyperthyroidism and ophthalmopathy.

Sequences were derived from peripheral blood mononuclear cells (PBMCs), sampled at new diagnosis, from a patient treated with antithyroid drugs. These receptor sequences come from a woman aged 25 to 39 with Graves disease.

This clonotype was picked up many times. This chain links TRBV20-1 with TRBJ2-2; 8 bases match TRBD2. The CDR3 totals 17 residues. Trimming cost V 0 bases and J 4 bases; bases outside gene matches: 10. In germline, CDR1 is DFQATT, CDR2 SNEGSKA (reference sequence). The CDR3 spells CSARDEFLGLGTGELFF. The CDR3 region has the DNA TGCAGTGCTAGAGATGAATTTTTGGGACTAGGCACCGGGGAGCTGTTTTTT.

The CDR3 DNA follows: TGTGCCAGCAGTCCGACGGCCTTTGGAAACACCATATATTTT. It codes for CASSPTAFGNTIYF. V is TRBV27 and J is TRBJ1-3, with D uncertain. The length of the CDR3 is 14 residues. V dropped 5 bases and J dropped 3 bases, with 11 bases sitting between them. Germline CDR1 reads MNHEY; CDR2 reads SMNVEV (reference sequence).

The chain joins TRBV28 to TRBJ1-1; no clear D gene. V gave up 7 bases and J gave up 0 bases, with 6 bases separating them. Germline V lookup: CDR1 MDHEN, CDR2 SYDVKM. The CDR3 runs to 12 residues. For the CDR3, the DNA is TGTGCCAGCAAGGAAGTGAACACTGAAGCTTTCTTT. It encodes CASKEVNTEAFF.

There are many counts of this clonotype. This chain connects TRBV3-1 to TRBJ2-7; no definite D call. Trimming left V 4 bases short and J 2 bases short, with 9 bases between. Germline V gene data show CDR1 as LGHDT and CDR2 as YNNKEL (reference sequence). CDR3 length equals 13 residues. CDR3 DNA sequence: TGTGCCAGCAGCCCAACGTCACCCTACGAGCAGTACTTC. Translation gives CASSPTSPYEQYF.

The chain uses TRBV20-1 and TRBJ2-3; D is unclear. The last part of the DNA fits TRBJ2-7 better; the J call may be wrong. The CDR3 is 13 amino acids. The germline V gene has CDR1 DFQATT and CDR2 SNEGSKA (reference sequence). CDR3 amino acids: CSASDQISYEQYF. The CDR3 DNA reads TGCAGTGCTAGCGACCAAATCTCCTACGAGCAGTACTTC.

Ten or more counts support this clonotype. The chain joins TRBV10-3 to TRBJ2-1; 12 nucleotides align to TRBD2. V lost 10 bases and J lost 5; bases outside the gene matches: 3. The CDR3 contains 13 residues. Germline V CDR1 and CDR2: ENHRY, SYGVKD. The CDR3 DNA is TGTGCCACCTCTAGCGGGGGGGACAATGAGCAGTTCTTC. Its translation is CATSSGGDNEQFF.

CDR3 nucleotide sequence: TGTGCCAGCAGCCTTGGACTATCCGGCCATGAGCAGTTCTTC. This translates into CASSLGLSGHEQFF. J is TRBJ2-1 and V is TRBV9; TRBD2 might be the D (6 bases). Germline V CDR1 and CDR2: SGDLS, YYNGEE. CDR3 length: 14 residues. The germline V and J ends were trimmed by 4 bases and 8 bases, with 16 bases remaining between them.

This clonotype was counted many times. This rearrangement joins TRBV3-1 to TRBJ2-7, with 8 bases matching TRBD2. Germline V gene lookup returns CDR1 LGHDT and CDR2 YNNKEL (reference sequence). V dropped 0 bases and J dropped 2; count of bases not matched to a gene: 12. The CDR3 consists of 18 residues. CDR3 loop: CASSQDWWGSGDTYEQYF. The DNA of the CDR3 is TGTGCCAGCAGCCAAGACTGGTGGGGTAGCGGGGACACCTACGAGCAGTACTTC.

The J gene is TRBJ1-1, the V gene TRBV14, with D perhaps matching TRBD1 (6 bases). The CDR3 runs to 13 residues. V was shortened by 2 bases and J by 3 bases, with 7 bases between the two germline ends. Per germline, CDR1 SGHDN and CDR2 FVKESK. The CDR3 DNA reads TGTGCCAGCAGCCAATACAGGGACACTGAAGCTTTCTTT. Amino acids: CASSQYRDTEAFF.

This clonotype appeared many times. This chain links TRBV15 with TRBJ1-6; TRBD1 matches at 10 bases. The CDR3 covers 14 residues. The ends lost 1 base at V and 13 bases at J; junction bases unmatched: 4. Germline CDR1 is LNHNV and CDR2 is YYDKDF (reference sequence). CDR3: CATSRVGTGAPLHF. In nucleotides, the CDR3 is TGTGCCACCAGCAGAGTTGGGACAGGGGCGCCCCTCCACTTT. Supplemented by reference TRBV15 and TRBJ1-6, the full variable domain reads DAMVIQNPRYQVTQFGKPVTLSCSQTLNHNVMYWYQQKSSQAPKLLFHYYDKDFNNEADTPDNFQSRRPNTSFCFLDIRSPGLGDTAMYLCATSRVGTGAPLHFGNGTRLTVT.

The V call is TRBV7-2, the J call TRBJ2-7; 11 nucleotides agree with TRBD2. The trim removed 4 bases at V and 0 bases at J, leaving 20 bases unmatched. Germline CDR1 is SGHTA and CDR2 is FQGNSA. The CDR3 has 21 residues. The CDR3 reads CASSSFASLAGARRYSYEQYF. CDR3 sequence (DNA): TGTGCCAGCAGCTCCTTCGCCTCACTAGCGGGGGCCCGCCGCTACTCCTACGAGCAGTACTTC.

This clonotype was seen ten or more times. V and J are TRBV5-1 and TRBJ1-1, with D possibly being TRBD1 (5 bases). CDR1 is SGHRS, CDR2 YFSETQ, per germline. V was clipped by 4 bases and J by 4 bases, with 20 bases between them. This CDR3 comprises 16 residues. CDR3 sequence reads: CASSPFGGGGFTEAFF. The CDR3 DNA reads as TGCGCCAGCAGCCCCTTCGGCGGGGGTGGGTTCACTGAAGCTTTCTTT. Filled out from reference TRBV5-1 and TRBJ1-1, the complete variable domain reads KAGVTQTPRYLIKTRGQQVTLSCSPISGHRSVSWYQQTPGQGLQFLFEYFSETQRNKGNFPGRFSGRQFSNSRSEMNVSTLELGDSALYLCASSPFGGGGFTEAFFGQGTRLTVV.

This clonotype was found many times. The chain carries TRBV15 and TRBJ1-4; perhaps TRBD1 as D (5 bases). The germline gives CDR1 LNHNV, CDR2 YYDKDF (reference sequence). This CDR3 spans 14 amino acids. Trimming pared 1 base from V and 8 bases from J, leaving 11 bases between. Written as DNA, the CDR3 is TGTGCCACCAGCAGAGCGGGGGATATCGAAAAACTGTTTTTT. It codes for CATSRAGDIEKLFF.

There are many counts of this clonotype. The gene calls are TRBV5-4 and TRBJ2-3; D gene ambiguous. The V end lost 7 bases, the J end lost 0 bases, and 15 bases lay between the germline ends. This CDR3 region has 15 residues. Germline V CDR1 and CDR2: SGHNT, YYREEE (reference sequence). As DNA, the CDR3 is TGTGCCAGCTCACGGGCAGTTACTAGCACAGATACGCAGTATTTT. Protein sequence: CASSRAVTSTDTQYF.

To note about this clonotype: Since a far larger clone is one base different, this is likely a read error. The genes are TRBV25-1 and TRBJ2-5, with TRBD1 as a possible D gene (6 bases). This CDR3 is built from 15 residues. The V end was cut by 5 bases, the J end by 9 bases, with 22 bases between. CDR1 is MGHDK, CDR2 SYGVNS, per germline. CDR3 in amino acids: CASSPGDPNLEAQYF. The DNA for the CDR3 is TGTGCCAGCAGTCCAGGGGACCCCAACTTGGAGGCCCAGTACTTC. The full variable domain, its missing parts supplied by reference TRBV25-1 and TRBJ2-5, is EADIYQTPRYLVIGTGKKITLECSQTMGHDKMYWYQQDPGMELHLIHYSYGVNSTEKGDLSSESTVSRIRTEHFPLTLESARPSHTSQYLCASSPGDPNLEAQYFGPGTRLLVL.

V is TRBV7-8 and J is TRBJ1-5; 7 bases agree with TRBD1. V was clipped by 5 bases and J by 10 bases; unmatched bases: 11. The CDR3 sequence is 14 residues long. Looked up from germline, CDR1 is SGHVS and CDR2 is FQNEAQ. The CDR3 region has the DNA TGTGCCAGCAGCCTCCGACAGGGCAGCGCTCCCCAGCATTTT. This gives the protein CASSLRQGSAPQHF.